These 7 T cell receptor beta chains share one sample of origin, sequenced in a study of blood T cell repertoires in COVID-19. This table comes from immunoSEQ multiplex PCR, and its TCRdb copy is limited to in-frame clones, with some not included. The data show some 320,000 clones, about 87% seen once. What was sequenced was PBMCs or T cells enriched from blood (not recorded which). The receptors were sampled from a woman aged 25 to 39 who had recovered from COVID-19.

This clone came up once. The chain has TRBV11-2 and TRBJ1-1; 8 bases agree with TRBD1. V was clipped by 0 bases and J by 10 bases; unmatched bases: 10. Germline lookup yields CDR1 SGHAT and CDR2 FQNNGV. The CDR3 runs 15 residues. This CDR3 reads CASSLDSGTGIPAFF. In nucleotides, the CDR3 is TGTGCCAGCAGCTTAGATAGTGGGACAGGTATCCCAGCTTTCTTT.

This chain links TRBV5-6 with TRBJ2-1; 8 bases agree with TRBD2. Losses at the gene ends were 4 bases for V and 12 bases for J; bases not matched to a gene: 12. CDR3 length: 14 amino acids. CDR1 is SGHDT, CDR2 YYEEEE, per germline. CDR3: CASSLGLGRNPQFF. As DNA, the CDR3 is TGTGCCAGCAGCCTGGGACTAGGAAGAAACCCGCAGTTCTTC.

This sequence joins TRBV11-1 and TRBJ1-1, with D uncertain. V lost 5 bases and J 5 bases, leaving 12 bases between the germline ends. The length of the CDR3 is 13 residues. Germline lookup yields CDR1 SGHAT and CDR2 FQDESV (reference sequence). DNA of the CDR3: TGTGCCAGCAGCAGGACCGAGGGAACTGAAGCTTTCTTT. Translating gives CASSRTEGTEAFF.

The rearrangement links TRBV7-9 to TRBJ1-6, with no clear D. Trimming left V 4 bases short and J 5 bases short, with 12 bases between. The CDR3 consists of 15 residues. Germline CDR1 SEHNR, CDR2 FQNEAQ (reference sequence). CDR3 sequence: CASSSRNIDNSPLHF. Written as DNA, the CDR3 is TGTGCCAGCAGCTCCAGGAATATCGATAATTCACCCCTCCACTTT.

The chain links TRBV27 to TRBJ2-7, with TRBD2 matching 8 bases. The germline CDR1 and CDR2 sequences are MNHEY and SMNVEV (reference sequence). This CDR3 is 15 amino acids long. With 3 bases clipped from V and 3 bases from J, the junction kept 7 bases outside the gene matches. The CDR3 loop is CASSFAAGGVYEQYF. CDR3 DNA sequence: TGTGCCAGCAGTTTTGCGGCGGGGGGCGTCTACGAGCAGTACTTC.

The rearrangement joins TRBV5-1 to TRBJ2-2, with D unresolved. The CDR3 extends over 16 amino acids. In germline, CDR1 is SGHRS, CDR2 YFSETQ. V was pared by 4 bases and J by 0 bases, with 13 bases between. Here the CDR3 DNA reads TGCGCCAGCAGCGCCCACAGAGCTTCGAACACCGGGGAGCTGTTTTTT. Translation: CASSAHRASNTGELFF.

CDR3 DNA sequence: TGTGCCACATTAGCGGGGGGCTCCTACAATGAGCAGTTCTTC. The encoded protein is CATLAGGSYNEQFF. The rearrangement uses TRBV2 and TRBJ2-1, with TRBD2 matching over 10 bases. This CDR3 has 14 amino acids. Unmatched junction bases numbered 3, after V lost 10 bases and J lost 0 bases. Germline V gives CDR1 SNHLY, CDR2 FYNNEI. Complete variable domain (other parts from reference TRBV2 and TRBJ2-1): EPEVTQTPSHQVTQMGQEVILRCVPISNHLYFYWYRQILGQKVEFLVSFYNNEISEKSEIFDDQFSVERPDGSNFTLKIRSTKLEDSAMYFCATLAGGSYNEQFFGPGTRLTVL.